This T cell receptor beta chain was captured by sequencing in a study of identical twins. TCRdb analysed the 5' RACE reads with MiXCR anew, one entry per CDR3 protein. The sample yields about 890,000 distinct CDR3 sequences, roughly an eighth seen once. V dropped 3 bases and J dropped 3; count of bases not matched to a gene: 17. This CDR3 contains 21 residues. CDR1 and CDR2 (germline): SGHTA, FQGTGA. The same specimen was also included in a second study, on yellow fever vaccine responses in identical twins. From that second work: In identical twins, vaccine T cell responses appeared partly shared and partly individual.

The clonotype was recovered from a woman between 18 and 29 years old in good health. The rearrangement uses TRBV7-3 and TRBJ2-3; 14 nucleotides match TRBD2. Sequences were obtained from PBMCs. The CDR3 loop reads CASSFNPFSGTSGRGTDTQYF. The CDR3 nucleotides read TGTGCCAGCAGCTTTAACCCCTTCTCCGGGACTAGCGGGAGAGGAACAGATACGCAGTATTTT.